This T cell receptor beta chain was sequenced for a study of OX40 agonist ivuxolimab in advanced cancers. For the wider study: The costimulatory receptor OX40 (CD134) was targeted by ivuxolimab, a fully human IgG2 agonistic monoclonal antibody. Of the approximately 54 dose-escalation patients, hepatocellular carcinoma was present in approximately 20, melanoma in approximately 15, renal cell carcinoma in 9 and head and neck cancer in 9. The purpose of peripheral TCRbeta sequencing was to test whether ivuxolimab changed TCR sequence diversity and led to clonal T-cell expansion. Intravenous ivuxolimab was administered to patients every 2 weeks at six dose levels: 0.01, 0.1, 0.3, 1.5, 3 and 10 mg/kg. In the dose-escalation cohort, approximately 82% of patients were male, and the mean age was approximately 60 years, with a range of 23 to 79. Partial responses occurred in three dose-escalation patients, of whom one had hepatocellular carcinoma and two had cutaneous melanoma. Prior anti-PD-1, anti-PD-L1 or anti-CTLA-4 therapy was permitted, and approximately 40% of dose-escalation patients had received checkpoint inhibitors. The paper reports the monotherapy dose-escalation portion (N of about 50 patients) of the phase I ivuxolimab trial.

Genomic DNA was isolated from the sorted cells so that the TCRbeta CDR3 region could be sequenced. The immunoSEQ Assay was used to sequence the TCRbeta CDR3 regions. Sourced from immuneACCESS, this table was stored by TCRdb with only in-frame sequences that have V and J called. A share of the clones is absent; for the studies checked, an unresolved V gene accounts for under half, and the remainder has no known explanation. The sample table shows more than 85,000 clones, and roughly nine tenths are seen once. The leading ten clones occupy around 1.5% of the sample. General conclusions and limits of the study: At doses from 0.1 to 3.0 mg/kg, clonal expansion was seen in both CD4+ and CD8+ blood T cells between baseline and week 6. Low levels of normalized T-cell clonal expansion were also seen in some nonresponding patients. After ivuxolimab, CD8+ T cells had more expanded clones than CD4+ T cells on average. Antigen specificity was not determined for the clonally expanded peripheral T cells. In the 0.1-3.0 mg/kg groups, partial responders were among the patients with the lowest normalized peripheral clonal expansion, particularly in CD8+ T cells.

From the cysteine up to the phenylalanine, the CDR3 has a length of 15 residues. Left in the record is the CDR3 DNA by itself, 45 bases read in frame from the first base. From V the trimming removes 2 bases and from J it removes 4 bases, while the gene matches leave 3 bases of the junction unaccounted for. From the germline V gene, CDR1 is SGHTA and CDR2 is FQGNSA. Of note for this clone: No cognate antigen has been identified for it. Base qualities are missing; no much larger clone stands one base away.

The trial excluded patients who had a history of autoimmune disease or were on systemic immunosuppression. In every dose cohort, peripheral blood was drawn for TCR sequencing at baseline, cycle 4 day 1, and cycle 7 day 1. Samples came from an open-label, multicenter, first-in-human phase I dose-escalation trial of ivuxolimab. Adults with locally advanced or metastatic head and neck squamous cell, hepatocellular, melanoma or renal cell carcinoma were enrolled in the trial. CD4+ and CD8+ T cells were sorted separately from peripheral blood before TCR sequencing. Sequenced material: CD4+ or CD8+ T cells sorted from blood, taken in a trial of the OX40 agonist ivuxolimab. The TCR was taken from an adult with an advanced solid tumor such as melanoma, head and neck, liver or kidney cancer. This sequence uses TRBV7-2 and TRBJ1-4; 8 junctional bases match TRBD1. CDR3 region: CASSLQGAVNEKLFF. The sequence in DNA is TGTGCCAGCAGCTTACAGGGGGCGGTTAATGAAAAACTGTTTTTT. With the portions outside the CDR3 filled from the reference TRBV7-2 and TRBJ1-4 genes, the complete variable region becomes GAGVSQSPSNKVTEKGKDVELRCDPISGHTALYWYRQSLGQGLEFLIYFQGNSAPDKSGLPSDRFSAERTGGSVSTLTIQRTQQEDSAVYLCASSLQGAVNEKLFFGSGTQLSVL.